One sample yielded the 28 T cell receptor beta chains listed below, sequenced in a study of breast tumors, draining lymph nodes, adjacent tissues. TCRdb reprocessed the multiplex PCR reads via MiXCR and lists one record per CDR3 protein. The table records under 75,000 distinct CDR3 sequences, 45% to 60% of them present only once. Specimen: breast tumor tissue. Source of these receptors: a female donor with breast cancer. Some clones in this sample may be carry-over from other donors' samples.

V usage is TRBV7-9 and J usage is TRBJ1-6; D ambiguous. The CDR3 is made up of 14 amino acids. From germline, CDR1 is SEHNR and CDR2 FQNEAQ (reference sequence). V was pared by 1 base and J by 9 bases, with 10 bases between. The CDR3 bases are TGTGCCAGCAGCTTAGAAACCTCTGGTTCACCCCTCCACTTT. This translates into CASSLETSGSPLHF.

This clonotype was observed at least ten times. The rearrangement uses TRBV6-4 and TRBJ2-6; the match to TRBD2 covers 7 bases. The J segment lost 1 base and the V segment lost 5 bases, leaving 8 bases of the junction unmatched. The CDR3 runs to 17 residues. Germline CDR1 reads MRHNA; CDR2 reads SNTAGT. The CDR3: CASSHGGTESGANVLTF. The CDR3, as DNA: TGTGCCAGCAGTCACGGGGGGACGGAATCTGGGGCCAACGTCCTGACTTTC.

This chain uses TRBV20-1 with TRBJ1-2; D not resolved. The CDR3 runs to 13 residues. Trimming shortened V by 2 bases and J by 2 bases, and 9 bases separated the two germline ends. Germline-derived CDR1 and CDR2 are DFQATT and SNEGSKA (reference sequence). The CDR3 reads CSARRSGNYGYTF. CDR3 DNA: TGCAGTGCTAGAAGATCGGGGAACTATGGCTACACCTTC.

Ten or more counts support this clonotype. The chain is built from TRBV7-8 and TRBJ2-5, with 9 bases matching TRBD1. CDR1 SGHVS and CDR2 FQNEAQ come from the germline V gene. This CDR3 region has 16 residues. The V gene end was trimmed by 4 bases and the J gene end by 4 bases; junction bases not matched to a gene: 10. The CDR3 sequence: CASSWTRTGDAETQYF. The CDR3 DNA follows: TGTGCCAGCAGCTGGACAAGGACAGGGGATGCAGAGACCCAGTACTTC.

This clonotype came up many times. The V and J genes are TRBV19 and TRBJ2-1, with 8 bases lining up with TRBD2. The CDR3 spans 16 residues. Per the germline V gene, CDR1 is LNHDA and CDR2 is SQIVND (reference sequence). The V gene end was trimmed by 5 bases and the J gene end by 4 bases; junction bases not matched to a gene: 10. The CDR3 protein is CASSFARPGGYNEQFF. CDR3 DNA sequence: TGTGCCAGTAGTTTCGCCCGGCCGGGGGGGTACAATGAGCAGTTCTTC.

This clonotype came up many times. This chain joins TRBV6-5 and TRBJ1-6; 7 nucleotides align to TRBD1. Germline CDR1 is MNHEY and CDR2 is SVGAGI. The CDR3 spans 15 residues. Germline trimming cut 6 bases from V and 6 bases from J; bases unmatched to any gene: 8. The CDR3 reads CASRSQGGRNSPLHF. The CDR3 DNA reads TGTGCCAGCAGATCCCAGGGGGGTCGTAATTCACCCCTCCACTTT.

This clonotype has a handful of counts. The rearrangement links TRBV2 to TRBJ1-4, with 8 bases that match TRBD1. The V gene end was trimmed by 6 bases and the J gene end by 8 bases; junction bases not matched to a gene: 5. The CDR3 runs 13 residues. CDR1 SNHLY and CDR2 FYNNEI come from the germline V gene. The CDR3 sequence is CASRRTGKEKLFF. In DNA form, the CDR3 reads TGTGCCAGCAGGAGGACAGGGAAGGAAAAACTGTTTTTT.

At least ten counts were recorded for this clonotype. Possible read error: a much larger clone is one base away. The chain joins TRBV20-1 to TRBJ1-6; no definite D call. CDR3 length equals 12 residues. Germline V gene lookup returns CDR1 DFQATT and CDR2 SNEGSKA (reference sequence). The CDR3 DNA reads TGCAGTGCGAGGGAGTTGGATTCACCCCCCCACTTT. It codes for CSARELDSPPHF.

This clonotype has ten or more counts. The chain carries TRBV12-3 or TRBV12-4 and TRBJ1-2; 9 bases agree with TRBD1. The ends lost 5 bases at V and 5 bases at J; junction bases unmatched: 9. This CDR3 spans 15 amino acids. CDR3: CASSPRTGVGYGYTF. CDR3 nucleotide sequence: TGTGCCAGCAGTCCCAGGACAGGGGTTGGGTATGGCTACACCTTC.

J is TRBJ2-1 and V is TRBV29-1; TRBD1 matches at 9 bases. Germline values: CDR1 SQVTM, CDR2 ANQGSEA. V shed 6 bases, J shed 7 bases, and the junction held 10 bases outside the gene matches. This CDR3 region has 14 residues. The CDR3 bases are TGCAGCGTCGCCGGGGACAGGGAAGGGAATGAGCAGTTCTTC. Translating it yields CSVAGDREGNEQFF.

This chain uses TRBV4-2 with TRBJ1-6; 10 nucleotides match TRBD1. Trimming at V came to 0 bases and at J to 10 bases, leaving 12 bases not matched to a gene. Per the germline V gene, CDR1 is LGHNA and CDR2 is YNFKEQ. CDR3 size: 18 residues. CDR3 loop: CASSQEPSGGTGASPLHF. The DNA of the CDR3 is TGTGCCAGCAGCCAAGAACCCTCGGGGGGGACAGGGGCATCACCCCTCCACTTT.

The chain joins TRBV20-1 to TRBJ2-3; 9 nucleotides agree with TRBD2. Trimming cost V 5 bases and J 3 bases; bases outside gene matches: 12. The germline V gene has CDR1 DFQATT and CDR2 SNEGSKA (reference sequence). The CDR3 has 16 amino acids. The DNA of the CDR3 is TGCAGTGCTTGGGGAGCAGAGCGGGAGGTAACAGATACGCAGTATTTT. This sequence encodes CSAWGAEREVTDTQYF.

The chain combines TRBV4-1 with TRBJ1-5; D unclear. Germline V CDR1 and CDR2: MGHRA, YSYEKL. Trimming shortened V by 0 bases and J by 4 bases, and 4 bases separated the two germline ends. The CDR3 covers 13 residues. The CDR3 bases are TGCGCCAGCAGCCAAGAACAGAATCAGCCCCAGCATTTT. Residues: CASSQEQNQPQHF.

About this clonotype itself: A much more abundant neighbour one base away suggests this may be a read error. The CDR3, as DNA: TGCAGTGCTAGCCCTGGACTAGCGGGAGCTGCGGAGACCCAGTACTTC. Translation: CSASPGLAGAAETQYF. The chain links TRBV20-1 to TRBJ2-5; TRBD2 matches at 13 bases. Looked up from germline, CDR1 is DFQATT and CDR2 is SNEGSKA (reference sequence). The CDR3 runs to 16 residues. Trimming removed 3 bases from V and 5 bases from J; junction bases left unmatched: 9.

The table lists this clonotype with many counts. The final CDR3 position lacks the conserved phenylalanine or tryptophan, pointing to a likely read error. J is TRBJ1-5 and V is TRBV5-1; possibly TRBD1 for D (6 bases). Trimming left V 0 bases short and J 1 base short, with 11 bases between. In germline, CDR1 is SGHRS, CDR2 YFSETQ. The CDR3 consists of 16 residues. CDR3 in amino acids: CASSLDGTQSNQPQHC. In nucleotides, the CDR3 is TGCGCCAGCAGCTTGGACGGGACACAAAGCAATCAGCCCCAGCATTGT.

This clonotype has a count of ten or more. A much more abundant neighbour one base away suggests this may be a read error. The rearrangement joins TRBV20-1 to TRBJ1-6; tentative D call: TRBD1 (6 bases). The germline V and J ends were trimmed by 5 bases and 3 bases, with 14 bases remaining between them. CDR1 DFQATT and CDR2 SNEGSKA come from the germline V gene (reference sequence). CDR3 size: 15 residues. CDR3 amino acids: CSAGTRDNYNSPLHF. DNA for the CDR3: TGCAGTGCTGGGACCCGGGACAACTATAATTCACCCCTCCACTTT.

This rearrangement joins TRBV20-1 to TRBJ2-3, with 7 bases lining up with TRBD1. Germline values: CDR1 DFQATT, CDR2 SNEGSKA (reference sequence). There are 16 residues in the CDR3. V lost 6 bases, J lost 0 bases, and 12 bases stayed unmatched. The CDR3: CSASGTAETSTDTQYF. As DNA, the CDR3 is TGCAGTGCCTCCGGGACAGCCGAAACTAGCACAGATACGCAGTATTTT.

This clonotype was found many times. In nucleotides, the CDR3 is TGTGCCAGCAGTCTCTCAGGGAACACCGGGGAGCTGTTTTTT. Translated, it gives CASSLSGNTGELFF. V and J are TRBV7-3 and TRBJ2-2; D uncertain. Per the germline V gene, CDR1 is SGHTA and CDR2 is FQGTGA. The CDR3 covers 14 residues. Trimming took 6 bases from V and 1 from J, leaving 9 bases between them. Full variable domain (remainder filled in from reference TRBV7-3 and TRBJ2-2): GAGVSQTPSNKVTEKGKYVELRCDPISGHTALYWYRQSLGQGPEFLIYFQGTGAADDSGLPNDRFFAVRPEGSVSTLKIQRTERGDSAVYLCASSLSGNTGELFFGEGSRLTVL.

This clonotype was found many times. One end of the junction fails to match germline, which may point to a read error. The chain has TRBV14 and TRBJ2-5, with 9 bases fitting TRBD1. Germline loops: CDR1 SGHDN, CDR2 FVKESK. This CDR3 has 14 amino acids. The chain's CDR3 is CASSQRTGAETQSF. The CDR3 coding sequence is TGTGCCAGCAGCCAACGGACAGGGGCCGAGACCCAGTCCTTC.

The sample holds one count of this clonotype. The chain has TRBV12-1 and TRBJ2-2; the table's D call, TRBD1, was not checked against the DNA. TRBV12-1 is a pseudogene locus. The CDR3 runs to 18 residues. The CDR3 nucleotides read TGTGCCAGCAGCTCAGATTTCGGCCAGGGTAGAGACACCGGGGAGCTGTTTTTT. Its translation is CASSSDFGQGRDTGELFF.

The genes are TRBV7-7 and TRBJ2-7; 7 bases map to TRBD1. This CDR3 contains 15 residues. The germline V gene encodes CDR1 SSHAT and CDR2 FNYEAQ (reference sequence). CDR3 in amino acids: CARDQGDRRQYEQYF. The CDR3 bases are TGTGCTAGAGATCAAGGGGACAGACGTCAGTACGAGCAGTACTTC.

Concerning this clonotype itself: One end of the junction is discordant with germline, which a read error may explain. The rearrangement uses TRBV4-1 and TRBJ2-1; 12 bases fit TRBD2. CDR1 is MGHRA and CDR2 is YSYEKL in the germline V gene. The CDR3 covers 17 residues. CDR3 loop: CASSANLAGGTYNEQFF. Here the CDR3 DNA reads TGTGCCAGCAGTGCTAACCTAGCGGGGGGGACCTACAATGAGCAGTTCTTC.

The chain joins TRBV10-3 to TRBJ2-3, with D unresolved. Germline loops: CDR1 ENHRY, CDR2 SYGVKD. Deletions cut 0 bases from V and 4 bases from J, with 20 bases between. The CDR3 covers 18 residues. In DNA form, the CDR3 reads TGTGCCATCAGTGAGTCGGAGATTAAGACCCGGAGACCAGATACGCAGTATTTT. Its translation: CAISESEIKTRRPDTQYF.

Of note for this clonotype: Compared with germline, one end of the junction differs, possibly owing to a read error. The rearrangement uses TRBV6-2 or TRBV6-3 and TRBJ2-2; D is perhaps TRBD2 (6 bases). The germline gives CDR1 MNHEY, CDR2 SVGEGT. The CDR3 is 13 amino acids. The CDR3 sequence is CASTPGETGELFF. The CDR3 coding sequence is TGTGCCAGCACACCGGGAGAGACCGGGGAGCTGTTTTTC.

V is TRBV7-2 and J is TRBJ2-5; D possibly corresponds to TRBD2 (6 bases). Trimming stripped 5 bases from V and 5 bases from J, with 18 bases between. The CDR3 loop spans 15 amino acids. Germline V lookup: CDR1 SGHTA, CDR2 FQGNSA. CDR3 in amino acids: CASSPRVGGTETQYF. In DNA form, the CDR3 reads TGTGCCAGCAGCCCCAGGGTGGGGGGAACGGAGACCCAGTACTTC.

V and J are TRBV5-6 and TRBJ2-3; 10 bases agree with TRBD2. Germline loops: CDR1 SGHDT, CDR2 YYEEEE. The CDR3 is 14 amino acids. J lost 5 bases, V lost 1 base, and 1 base had no gene match. Here the CDR3 reads CASSLSSGGDTQYF. The CDR3 region has the DNA TGTGCCAGCAGCTTGTCTAGCGGGGGAGATACGCAGTATTTT.

There are many counts of this clonotype. V is TRBV2 and J is TRBJ2-5; D not resolved. The V end lost 6 bases, the J end lost 2 bases, and 13 bases lay between the germline ends. CDR1 and CDR2 (germline): SNHLY, FYNNEI. This CDR3 is 14 amino acids long. This CDR3 reads CASRGLRSQETQYF. In DNA form, the CDR3 reads TGTGCCAGCAGGGGTCTACGGTCACAAGAGACCCAGTACTTC.

J is TRBJ2-2 and V is TRBV2; D remains unclear. V lost 9 bases to trimming and J lost 4 bases, with 12 bases between them. CDR1 is SNHLY and CDR2 is FYNNEI in the germline V gene. The CDR3 has 13 amino acids. The CDR3 bases are TGTGCCAGTAGACAAGCGAGCACCGGGGAGCTGTTTTTT. This sequence encodes CASRQASTGELFF.